The T cell receptor (beta chain) described here comes from a study of blood T cell repertoires in COVID-19 (dated by TCRdb to the early 2020s). Background on the whole study: Samples from collaborators originated in the United States, Italy and Spain and spanned both the acute and convalescent phases of COVID-19. The material from the prospective study consisted of cDNA or gDNA derived from T cells, B-cell-depleted T cells, or PBMCs. Deeply sampled blood TCRbeta repertoires from subjects exposed to, actively infected with, or recovered from COVID-19 were included in the dataset. The repertoires were released in a freely available public database meant as a resource for research on the immune response to SARS-CoV-2. Samples were obtained from the ongoing ImmuneRACE study (first 160 participants) and from 1,254 subjects provided by 6 global collaborators. Sample metadata almost always included a de-identified subject ID, COVID-19 status, age in years and sex. HLA class I and class II types, where available, came from metadata supplied by the sample provider rather than from assay-based typing.

The immunoSEQ Assay, a bias-controlled multiplex PCR, was used to amplify TCRbeta CDR3 regions from genomic DNA. Regarding the original processing steps: Nucleated cell counts per sample were estimated from amplification of reference gene primers within the assay. To quantify the absolute abundance of each unique TCRbeta CDR3 rearrangement, sequence reads were collapsed and filtered. For each sample, productive Simpson clonality was calculated as the square root of Simpson's diversity index over productive rearrangements. TCRdb's version of the immuneACCESS table is confined to in-frame rearrangements and falls short of the full clone set. An unresolved V gene accounts for under half of the shortfall where checked; the remainder is of unknown origin. The V and J calls and clone size are taken from that table; D and trimming were inferred from the DNA. The sample yields approximately 130,000 clones; around nine tenths were counted once. The ten largest clonotypes hold roughly 2.2% of the sample.

What the authors observed across the whole study: Clinical and demographic metadata were provided uncurated, with the amount varying by source and participant.

V ends up 3 bases short and J 0 bases short, with an unmatched junction base count of 5. The germline V gene encodes CDR1 SGHRS and CDR2 YFSETQ. From the cysteine up to the phenylalanine, the CDR3 has a length of 16 residues. Of all the DNA, just the CDR3 is kept, 48 bases in frame from base 1. Collaborating institutions collected whole blood in K2EDTA tubes following their own protocols. Collaborator samples were shipped for TCRbeta analysis as frozen whole blood, isolated PBMCs, or DNA extracted from either sample type. To note about this clone: This receptor's antigen is unknown. No clone much larger than this one lies a single base away; base qualities are absent.

The chain uses TRBV5-1 and TRBJ2-2; 7 of the junction bases match TRBD2. The sequencing input was peripheral blood. This receptor was obtained from a woman between 45 and 65 years old with acute or convalescent COVID-19. CDR3 loop: CASSSTGLPNTGELFF. The DNA sequence is given as TGCGCCAGCAGCTCCACGGGACTACCGAACACCGGGGAGCTGTTTTTT.